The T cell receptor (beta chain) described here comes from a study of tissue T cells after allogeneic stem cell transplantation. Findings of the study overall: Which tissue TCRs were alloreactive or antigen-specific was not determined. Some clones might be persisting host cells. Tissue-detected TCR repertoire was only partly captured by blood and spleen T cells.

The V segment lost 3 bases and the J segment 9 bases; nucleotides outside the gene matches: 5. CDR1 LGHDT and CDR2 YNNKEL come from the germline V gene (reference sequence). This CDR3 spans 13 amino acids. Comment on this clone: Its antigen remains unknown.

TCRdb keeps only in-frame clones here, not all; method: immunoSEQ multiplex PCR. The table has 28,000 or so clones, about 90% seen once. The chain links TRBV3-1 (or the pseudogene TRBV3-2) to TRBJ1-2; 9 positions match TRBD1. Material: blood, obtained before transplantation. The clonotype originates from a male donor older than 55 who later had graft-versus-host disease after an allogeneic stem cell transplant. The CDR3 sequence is CASSQGQGRSYTF. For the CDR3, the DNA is TGTGCCAGCAGCCAGGGACAGGGTAGAAGCTACACCTTC.